The 30 T cell receptor beta chains below were found in one sample sequenced in a study of post-analysis software for immune sequencing data. Whole-study findings and limits: In patients, TRBV5-6, TRBV5-1 and TRBV20-1 belonged to four or five TRBV segments found more frequently than in controls.

These receptors have no identified antigens. Unique molecular identifiers were present in the TCR beta cDNA libraries. TCRdb re-called the PCR reads through MiXCR, storing one row per CDR3 protein. The sample shows about 760,000 distinct CDR3 sequences, around 27% of them seen only once. Sequencing was carried out using blood. Source of these receptors: a girl aged 10-17 years with multiple sclerosis.

About this clonotype itself: A single base separates this from a much larger clone, so it may be a read error. The rearrangement uses TRBV6-4 and TRBJ2-1, with D possibly being TRBD2 (5 bases). This CDR3 region has 15 residues. Per the germline V gene, CDR1 is MRHNA and CDR2 is SNTAGT. The chain's CDR3 is CASSDSAGSCNEQFF. The CDR3 bases are TGTGCCAGCAGTGACTCGGCGGGCTCCTGCAATGAGCAGTTCTTC.

This clonotype appeared a few times. The germline gene is not matched at one end of the junction; a read error may be the cause. The chain uses TRBV7-7 and TRBJ2-3, with D perhaps given as TRBD1 or TRBD2 (5 bases each). The length of the CDR3 is 14 residues. Germline CDR1 is SSHAT and CDR2 is FNYEAQ (reference sequence). This CDR3 reads CASTRLGTQDTQYF. CDR3 DNA: TGTGCTAGCACCCGACTGGGGACCCAGGATACGCAGTATTTT.

The gene calls are TRBV18 and TRBJ2-3; D is unresolved. Germline V CDR1 and CDR2: KGHSH, LQKENI. The CDR3 has 17 amino acids. Trimming pared 2 bases from V and 2 bases from J, leaving 17 bases between. The CDR3 nucleotides read TGTGCCAGCTCACCAGAGCGAGTGACAACCTACACAGATACGCAGTATTTT. As protein: CASSPERVTTYTDTQYF.

Points on this clonotype: Since no conserved phenylalanine or tryptophan closes the CDR3, a read error is the likely cause. The CDR3 sequence: CSAKDSAKNIQYL. CDR3 in DNA: TGCAGTGCTAAGGACAGCGCCAAAAACATTCAGTACCTC. This sequence joins TRBV20-1 and TRBJ2-4, with D perhaps TRBD1 (6 bases). Trimming took off 4 bases at V and 1 base at J, with 8 bases between the two ends. The CDR3 loop spans 13 amino acids. CDR1 and CDR2 from the germline V gene are DFQATT and SNEGSKA (reference sequence).

V usage is TRBV4-1 and J usage is TRBJ2-4; TRBD1 matches 8 bases. The CDR3 contains 15 residues. CDR1 MGHRA and CDR2 YSYEKL come from the germline V gene. After removal of 3 bases from V and 9 bases from J, the junction contained 10 bases not matched to a gene. The CDR3 nucleotides are TGCGCCAGCAGCCAGGAAGGGACAGGCGCGGGCATTCAGTACTTC. Its translation is CASSQEGTGAGIQYF.

This clonotype was observed a few times. The chain joins TRBV20-1 to TRBJ2-3; 7 bases match TRBD2. The CDR3 runs to 15 residues. The germline V gene has CDR1 DFQATT and CDR2 SNEGSKA (reference sequence). The CDR3 nucleotides read TGCTCCCGAGCAGCGGGGAGACCCCAGACAGATACGCAGTATTTT. Protein: CSRAAGRPQTDTQYF.

With respect to this clonotype: This sequence may be a read error, since a much larger clone differs from it by one base. V and J are TRBV29-1 and TRBJ2-5; TRBD2 matches at 7 bases. CDR3 length: 13 residues. Germline CDR1 SQVTM, CDR2 ANQGSEA. Written as DNA, the CDR3 is TGCAGCGTGGGGAGGGGAGGACAAGAGGCCCAGTACTTC. Its protein is CSVGRGGQEAQYF.

This clonotype was found a few times. The chain combines TRBV7-9 with TRBJ2-4; D might be TRBD1 (5 bases). The J call may be mistaken, given a closer DNA end match to TRBJ2-5. CDR3 length: 18 amino acids. Germline V gives CDR1 SEHNR, CDR2 FQNEAQ (reference sequence). CDR3 DNA sequence: TGTGCCAGCAGCCCCCCCAGGGCCGCAACGAGGACACAAGAGACCCAGTACTTC. It yields the protein CASSPPRAATRTQETQYF.

This clonotype came up a few times. The gene calls are TRBV7-2 and TRBJ1-2; 10 bases are shared with TRBD1. Trimming took 8 bases from V and 4 from J; bases not matched to a gene: 7. The CDR3 has 14 residues. Germline CDR1 reads SGHTA; CDR2 reads FQGNSA. The DNA of the CDR3 is TGTGCCAGCGGACTTGGACAGGGGGTCTATGGCTACACCTTC. Its protein is CASGLGQGVYGYTF.

This clonotype was found a few times. This chain links TRBV29-1 with TRBJ2-5, with TRBD2 matching over 9 bases. Germline V lookup: CDR1 SQVTM, CDR2 ANQGSEA. The CDR3 runs to 14 residues. With 4 bases clipped from V and 0 bases from J, the junction kept 3 bases outside the gene matches. Here the CDR3 reads CSVAPSGNQETQYF. The CDR3, as DNA: TGCAGCGTTGCGCCTAGCGGGAACCAAGAGACCCAGTACTTC.

V gene TRBV12-3 or TRBV12-4 combines with J gene TRBJ2-3, with D possibly being TRBD2 (5 bases). CDR3 length: 12 residues. Trimming stripped 5 bases from V and 14 bases from J, with 17 bases between. DNA for the CDR3: TGTGCCAGCAGTCTACTTGCGGCGGGCGGGTATTTT. Translated, it gives CASSLLAAGGYF.

This clonotype was seen only a few times. The chain carries TRBV10-3 and TRBJ2-5; D unresolved. The J call is in doubt because the DNA end fits TRBJ2-7 better. CDR1 ENHRY and CDR2 SYGVKD come from the germline V gene. This CDR3 comprises 13 residues. The CDR3 spells CAINRGLADEQYF. In DNA form, the CDR3 reads TGTGCCATCAACCGAGGCCTCGCTGACGAGCAGTACTTC.

This clonotype was recorded a few times. V is TRBV15 and J is TRBJ2-3; no firm D call. The V and J ends lost 5 bases and 0 bases respectively, with 18 bases between them. The CDR3 has 17 amino acids. In germline, CDR1 is LNHNV, CDR2 YYDKDF (reference sequence). This CDR3 is CATSFIPPTKSTDTQYF. CDR3 sequence (DNA): TGTGCCACCAGCTTCATCCCGCCGACGAAAAGCACAGATACGCAGTATTTT.

V gene TRBV10-3 combines with J gene TRBJ2-1; 10 nucleotides line up with TRBD2. This CDR3 comprises 15 residues. J gave up 5 bases and V 6 bases, and 7 bases lay outside the gene matches. CDR1 and CDR2 (germline): ENHRY, SYGVKD. This CDR3 reads CAIRLASGGDNEQFF. The CDR3 DNA sequence: TGTGCCATCAGGCTGGCTAGCGGGGGCGACAATGAGCAGTTCTTC.

The chain has TRBV18 and TRBJ2-3; tentatively, D is TRBD2 (5 bases). V gave up 4 bases and J gave up 0 bases, with 8 bases separating them. The CDR3 length is 14 residues. CDR1 KGHSH and CDR2 LQKENI come from the germline V gene. The CDR3 region is CASSRRTSTDTQYF. In nucleotides, the CDR3 is TGTGCCAGCTCACGCCGGACTAGCACAGATACGCAGTATTTT.

This clonotype has a handful of counts. The rearrangement joins TRBV19 to TRBJ2-3; D is unclear. CDR3 length equals 14 residues. From germline, CDR1 is LNHDA and CDR2 SQIVND (reference sequence). Trimming cost V 4 bases and J 5 bases, with 13 bases left between them. CDR3 residues: CASSRFSSVDTQYF. CDR3 sequence (DNA): TGTGCCAGTAGTAGGTTTTCTTCAGTAGATACGCAGTATTTT.

This clonotype was seen only once. A junction end diverges from the germline sequence, so it may reflect a read error. The chain is built from TRBV4-1 and TRBJ2-7; 15 nucleotides line up with TRBD2. The germline gives CDR1 MGHRA, CDR2 YSYEKL. There are 19 residues in the CDR3. CDR3 in amino acids: CASSQSTGTSGGSDYDQYF. The CDR3 nucleotides read TGCGCCAGCAGCCAGTCAACCGGGACTAGCGGGGGGTCAGACTACGACCAGTACTTC.

The V and J genes are TRBV11-2 and TRBJ2-3; 8 nucleotides agree with TRBD2. CDR1 is SGHAT, CDR2 FQNNGV, per germline. The CDR3 extends over 15 amino acids. V shed 7 bases, J shed 4 bases, and the junction held 10 bases outside the gene matches. In nucleotides, the CDR3 is TGTGCCAGCATCCTTACTAACGGGAGGGCAGATACGCAGTATTTT. Its translation is CASILTNGRADTQYF.

This chain joins TRBV5-1 and TRBJ2-2; D is tentatively TRBD1 or TRBD2 (5 bases each). V dropped 7 bases and J dropped 7 bases, with 8 bases sitting between them. CDR1 is SGHRS, CDR2 YFSETQ, per germline. The CDR3 consists of 11 residues. The CDR3 region is CASRDLGELFF. DNA of the CDR3: TGCGCCAGCCGGGACCTCGGGGAGCTGTTTTTT.

The chain couples TRBV20-1 to TRBJ2-1; the D gene is possibly TRBD2 (7 bases). This CDR3 has 15 residues. Germline V lookup: CDR1 DFQATT, CDR2 SNEGSKA (reference sequence). Trimming removed 1 base from V and 12 bases from J, with 22 bases in between. The CDR3 loop reads CSARGGGAEARGQFF. In DNA form, the CDR3 reads TGCAGTGCTAGAGGGGGGGGCGCGGAAGCCAGGGGGCAGTTCTTC.

This clonotype was found once. V is TRBV7-2 and J is TRBJ2-1, with 11 nucleotides matching TRBD2. The trim removed 1 base at V and 8 bases at J, leaving 7 bases unmatched. Germline loops: CDR1 SGHTA, CDR2 FQGNSA. The CDR3 has 16 residues. CDR3: CASSLGLAGGQDEQFF. In DNA, the CDR3 is TGTGCCAGCAGCTTAGGGCTAGCGGGGGGTCAGGATGAGCAGTTCTTC.

This clonotype was seen only a few times. This chain joins TRBV28 and TRBJ2-7; D is undetermined. This CDR3 spans 11 amino acids. Trimming shortened V by 10 bases and J by 5 bases, and 12 bases separated the two germline ends. Germline V gene lookup returns CDR1 MDHEN and CDR2 SYDVKM. CDR3 protein: CATLRAHEQYF. CDR3 in DNA: TGTGCCACCTTACGGGCACACGAGCAGTACTTC.

The table lists this clonotype with a few counts. V and J are TRBV20-1 and TRBJ2-1, with TRBD2 matching 7 bases. V was pared by 0 bases and J by 6 bases, with 8 bases of the junction left unmatched. Germline lookup yields CDR1 DFQATT and CDR2 SNEGSKA (reference sequence). The CDR3 spans 15 residues. The CDR3 reads CSARDVGDYRNEQFF. CDR3 in DNA: TGCAGTGCTAGAGATGTTGGGGACTATCGCAATGAGCAGTTCTTC.

This clonotype was recorded a few times. This rearrangement joins TRBV7-9 to TRBJ2-7; maybe TRBD1 (5 bases). Trimming cost V 4 bases and J 2 bases, with 12 bases left between them. Germline CDR1 SEHNR, CDR2 FQNEAQ (reference sequence). The CDR3 length is 14 residues. In DNA form, the CDR3 reads TGTGCCAGCAGCTACCCTCGACAGCCCTACGAGCAGTACTTC. Its translation is CASSYPRQPYEQYF. Together with reference TRBV7-9 and TRBJ2-7, the CDR3 gives the full variable domain: DTGVSQNPRHKITKRGQNVTFRCDPISEHNRLYWYRQTLGQGPEFLTYFQNEAQLEKSRLLSDRFSAERPKGSFSTLEIQRTEQGDSAMYLCASSYPRQPYEQYFGPGTRLTVT.

The chain is built from TRBV25-1 and TRBJ2-5; either TRBD1 or TRBD2 may fit D (5 bases each). Trimming pared 1 base from V and 2 bases from J, leaving 14 bases between. Germline values: CDR1 MGHDK, CDR2 SYGVNS. This CDR3 has 16 residues. For the CDR3, the DNA is TGTGCCAGCAGTGAATTGGGGGACGGAGGTCAAGAGACCCAGTACTTC. Its translation: CASSELGDGGQETQYF.

The rearrangement uses TRBV7-2 and TRBJ2-1; 10 nucleotides agree with TRBD2. The CDR3 sequence is 16 residues long. V shed 5 bases, J shed 7 bases, and the junction held 11 bases outside the gene matches. CDR1 is SGHTA, CDR2 FQGNSA, per germline. The CDR3 DNA is TGTGCCAGCAGCGTAGGGGAACTAGCGGGATGGAATGAGCAGTTCTTC. It yields the protein CASSVGELAGWNEQFF. Using reference TRBV7-2 and TRBJ2-1 for the parts outside the CDR3, the full variable domain is GAGVSQSPSNKVTEKGKDVELRCDPISGHTALYWYRQSLGQGLEFLIYFQGNSAPDKSGLPSDRFSAERTGGSVSTLTIQRTQQEDSAVYLCASSVGELAGWNEQFFGPGTRLTVL.

The V gene is TRBV4-3, the J gene TRBJ2-1; D is perhaps TRBD1 (5 bases). V lost 1 base to trimming and J lost 1 base, with 11 bases between them. CDR3 length: 16 amino acids. Germline-derived CDR1 and CDR2 are LGHNA and YSLEER. The CDR3 spells CASSQVYRSSYNEQFF. CDR3 sequence (DNA): TGCGCCAGCAGCCAAGTGTACAGGTCTTCCTACAATGAGCAGTTCTTC.

This chain connects TRBV6-1 to TRBJ2-7, with D unresolved. This CDR3 is 14 amino acids long. The V end lost 0 bases, the J end lost 6 bases, and 12 bases lay between the germline ends. Germline CDR1 and CDR2: MNHNS and SASEGT. This CDR3 reads CASSEAPAMGEQYF. The DNA of the CDR3 is TGTGCCAGCAGTGAAGCTCCGGCAATGGGCGAGCAGTACTTC.

Note on this clonotype: The junction shows a germline mismatch at one end, possibly a read error. The V gene is TRBV6-6, the J gene TRBJ2-7; D ambiguous. This CDR3 has 13 amino acids. Germline V gives CDR1 MNHNY, CDR2 SVGAGI (reference sequence). CDR3 DNA sequence: TGTGCCGGCAGTGGTCCGAAATCTGGCGAGCAGTACTTC. Translation: CAGSGPKSGEQYF.

This clonotype was observed a handful of times. The gene calls are TRBV3-1 and TRBJ2-5; TRBD1 matches 9 bases. The CDR3 spans 15 residues. Germline V gives CDR1 LGHDT, CDR2 YNNKEL (reference sequence). Trimming took 3 bases from V and 5 from J; bases not matched to a gene: 7. The CDR3 spells CASSHPGTGSETQYF. The CDR3 bases are TGTGCCAGCAGCCATCCCGGGACAGGGTCCGAGACCCAGTACTTC.